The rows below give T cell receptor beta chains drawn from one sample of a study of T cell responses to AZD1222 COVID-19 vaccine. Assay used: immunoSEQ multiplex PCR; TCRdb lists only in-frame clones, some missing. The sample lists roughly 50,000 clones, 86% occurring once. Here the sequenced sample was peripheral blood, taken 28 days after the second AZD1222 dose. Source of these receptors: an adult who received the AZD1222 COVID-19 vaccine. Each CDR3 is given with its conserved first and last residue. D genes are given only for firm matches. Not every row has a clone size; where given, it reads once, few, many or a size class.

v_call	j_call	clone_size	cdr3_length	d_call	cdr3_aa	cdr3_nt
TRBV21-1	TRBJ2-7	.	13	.	CASSKILSYEQYF	TGTGCCAGCAGCAAAATTCTATCCTACGAGCAGTACTTC
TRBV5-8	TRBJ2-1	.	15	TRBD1	CASTRGQELNNEQFF	TGTGCCAGCACCCGGGGACAGGAGCTCAACAATGAGCAGTTCTTC
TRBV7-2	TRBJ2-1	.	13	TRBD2	CASSLGLAGEQFF	TGTGCCAGCAGCCTAGGACTAGCGGGAGAGCAGTTCTTC
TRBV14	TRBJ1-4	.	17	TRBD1	CASSQDISGTGNEKLFF	TGTGCCAGCAGCCAAGACATCTCCGGGACAGGGAACGAAAAACTGTTTTTT
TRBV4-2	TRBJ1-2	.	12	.	CASSQWDGGYTF	TGTGCCAGCAGCCAATGGGATGGCGGCTACACCTTC
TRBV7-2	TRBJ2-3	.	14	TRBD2	CASGSGKGADTQYF	TGTGCCAGCGGGAGCGGGAAAGGGGCAGATACGCAGTATTTT
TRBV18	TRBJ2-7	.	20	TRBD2	CASSLPPGLAGGGGSYEQYF	TGTGCCAGCTCACTCCCGCCGGGACTAGCGGGAGGTGGTGGCTCCTACGAGCAGTACTTC
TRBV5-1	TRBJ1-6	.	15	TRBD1	CASNPGTGLSSPLHF	TGCGCCAGCAACCCCGGGACAGGATTATCTTCACCCCTCCACTTT
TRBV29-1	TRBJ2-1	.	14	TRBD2	CSSLRDYSNNEQFF	TGCAGCTCCCTACGGGACTATTCGAACAATGAGCAGTTCTTC
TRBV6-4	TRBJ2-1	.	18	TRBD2	CASSDSGYGLAGVDEQFF	TGTGCCAGCAGTGACTCGGGGTATGGACTAGCGGGAGTGGATGAGCAGTTCTTC
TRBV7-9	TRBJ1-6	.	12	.	CASSLPESPLHF	TGTGCCAGCAGCTTGCCGGAGTCACCCCTCCACTTT
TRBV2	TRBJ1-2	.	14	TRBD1	CASSETGRDYGYTF	TGTGCCAGCAGTGAGACAGGGCGTGACTATGGCTACACCTTC
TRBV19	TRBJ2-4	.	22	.	CASSIDLWGRSPGDQAKNIQYF	TGTGCCAGTAGTATAGATCTATGGGGCAGGTCCCCCGGGGACCAAGCCAAAAACATTCAGTACTTC
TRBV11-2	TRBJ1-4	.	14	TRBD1	CASSSRQGNEKLFF	TGTGCCAGCAGCTCAAGACAGGGGAATGAAAAACTGTTTTTT
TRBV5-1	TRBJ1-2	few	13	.	CASRSGGSYGYTF	TGCGCCAGCAGAAGCGGAGGGAGCTATGGCTACACCTTC
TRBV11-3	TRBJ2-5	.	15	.	CASSLAPGRRETQYF	TGTGCCAGCAGCTTAGCGCCGGGGAGGAGGGAGACCCAGTACTTC
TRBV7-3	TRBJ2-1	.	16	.	CASSLQPGTFYNEQFF	TGTGCCAGCAGCTTACAGCCCGGGACCTTCTACAATGAGCAGTTCTTC
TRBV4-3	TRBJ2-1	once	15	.	CASSPADSPGDEQFF	TGCGCCAGCAGCCCGGCGGACTCCCCGGGCGATGAGCAGTTCTTC
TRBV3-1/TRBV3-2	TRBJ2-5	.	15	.	CASSHPGLSQETQYF	TGTGCCAGCAGCCACCCCGGACTCAGTCAAGAGACCCAGTACTTC
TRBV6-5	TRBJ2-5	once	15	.	CASTLSLGLGETQYF	TGTGCCAGCACTCTCTCCCTGGGGTTGGGGGAGACCCAGTACTTC
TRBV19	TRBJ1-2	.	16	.	CASSIVKDGLGHGYTF	TGTGCCAGTAGTATAGTAAAGGACGGTCTTGGGCATGGCTACACCTTC
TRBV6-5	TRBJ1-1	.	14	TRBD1	CASSKGQSNTEAFF	TGTGCCAGCAGTAAGGGACAGTCTAACACTGAAGCTTTCTTT
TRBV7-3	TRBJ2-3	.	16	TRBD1	CASSPTGGNVADTQYF	TGTGCCAGCAGCCCTACAGGGGGCAACGTGGCAGATACGCAGTATTTT
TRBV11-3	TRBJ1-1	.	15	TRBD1	CASSYGTGLRTEAFF	TGTGCCAGCAGCTACGGGACAGGGTTAAGGACTGAAGCTTTCTTT
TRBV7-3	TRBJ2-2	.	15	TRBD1	CASSLTGSGTGELFF	TGTGCCAGCAGCCTGACAGGGTCGGGCACCGGGGAGCTGTTTTTT
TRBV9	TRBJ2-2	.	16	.	CASSVGVGSNTGELFF	TGTGCCAGCAGCGTAGGGGTCGGCTCGAACACCGGGGAGCTGTTTTTT
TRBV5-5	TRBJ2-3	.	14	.	CATLETAVTDTQYF	TGTGCCACCTTAGAAACAGCCGTCACAGATACGCAGTATTTT
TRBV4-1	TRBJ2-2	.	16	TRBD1	CASSQFAGGNTGELFF	TGCGCCAGCAGCCAATTCGCAGGGGGGAACACCGGGGAGCTGTTTTTT
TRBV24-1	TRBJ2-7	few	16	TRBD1	CATSDSGTGAFYEQYF	TGTGCCACCAGTGATTCCGGGACAGGGGCGTTCTACGAGCAGTACTTC
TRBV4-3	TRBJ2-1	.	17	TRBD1	CASSQVLRDRGFNEQFF	TGCGCCAGCAGCCAAGTTCTCCGGGACAGGGGTTTCAATGAGCAGTTCTTC
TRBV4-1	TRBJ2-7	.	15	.	CASSQYRDTPYEQYF	TGCGCCAGCAGCCAGTACCGGGACACACCCTACGAGCAGTACTTC
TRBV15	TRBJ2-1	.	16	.	CATSTSWAGWYNEQFF	TGTGCCACCAGCACCTCCTGGGCAGGGTGGTACAATGAGCAGTTCTTC
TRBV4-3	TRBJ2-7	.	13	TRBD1	CASSQGTGYEQYF	TGCGCCAGCAGCCAAGGGACAGGCTACGAGCAGTACTTC
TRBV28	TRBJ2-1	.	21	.	CASSKSGVGRRGRNGNNEQFF	TGTGCCAGCAGCAAATCCGGGGTCGGGCGTAGGGGAAGGAATGGGAACAATGAGCAGTTCTTC
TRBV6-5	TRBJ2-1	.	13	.	CASSSRGYNEQFF	TGTGCCAGCAGTTCTCGAGGGTACAATGAGCAGTTCTTC
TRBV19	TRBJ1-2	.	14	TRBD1	CASNYDRGLYGYTF	TGTGCCAGTAACTATGACAGGGGTCTCTATGGCTACACCTTC
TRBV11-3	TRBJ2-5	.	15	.	CASSSPGDLQETQYF	TGTGCCAGCAGCTCGCCAGGGGACCTACAAGAGACCCAGTACTTC